Given below is one T cell receptor (beta chain) in context. These data belong to a study of technical replicates of blood from several donors. The length of the CDR3 is 14 residues. Germline lookup yields CDR1 MNHNS and CDR2 SASEGT. Trimming removed 7 bases from V and 4 bases from J, with 16 bases in between. Sequencing was performed with immunoSEQ multiplex PCR; in TCRdb, only in-frame clones are kept and a portion is missing. In the table there are tens of thousands of clones, about 95% of which are singletons. This sequence originates from a human donor in good health. The specimen sequenced was T cells isolated from PBMCs. V is TRBV6-1 and J is TRBJ2-5; tentatively, D is TRBD2 (7 bases). The CDR3, as DNA: TGTGCCAGCACCGAGGGGGGGCAGGTAGAGACCCAGTACTTC. Its translation is CASTEGGQVETQYF.